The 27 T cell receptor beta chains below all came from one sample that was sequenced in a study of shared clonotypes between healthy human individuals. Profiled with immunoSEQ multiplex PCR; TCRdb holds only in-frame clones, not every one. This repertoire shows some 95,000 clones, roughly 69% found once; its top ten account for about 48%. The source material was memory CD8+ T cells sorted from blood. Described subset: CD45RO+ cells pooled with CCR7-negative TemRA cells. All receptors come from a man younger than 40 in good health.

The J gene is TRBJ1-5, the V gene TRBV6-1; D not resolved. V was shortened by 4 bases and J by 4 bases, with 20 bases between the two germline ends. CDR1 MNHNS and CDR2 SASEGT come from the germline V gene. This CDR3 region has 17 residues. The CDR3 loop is CASSGPLGANPNQPQHF. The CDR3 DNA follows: TGTGCCAGCAGTGGTCCCCTCGGTGCGAACCCAAATCAGCCCCAGCATTTT.

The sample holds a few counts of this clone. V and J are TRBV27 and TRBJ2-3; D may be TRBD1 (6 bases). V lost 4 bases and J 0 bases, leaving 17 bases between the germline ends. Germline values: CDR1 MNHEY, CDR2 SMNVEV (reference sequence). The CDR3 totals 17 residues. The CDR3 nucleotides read TGTGCCAGCAGTTACCTACGAGGGGGTTCTAGCACAGATACGCAGTATTTT. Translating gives CASSYLRGGSSTDTQYF.

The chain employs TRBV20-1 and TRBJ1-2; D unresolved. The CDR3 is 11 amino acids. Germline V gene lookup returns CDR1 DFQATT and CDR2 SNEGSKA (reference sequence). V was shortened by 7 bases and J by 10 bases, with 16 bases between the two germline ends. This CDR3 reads CSVEGLGIYTF. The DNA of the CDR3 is TGCAGTGTCGAAGGGCTTGGGATCTACACCTTC.

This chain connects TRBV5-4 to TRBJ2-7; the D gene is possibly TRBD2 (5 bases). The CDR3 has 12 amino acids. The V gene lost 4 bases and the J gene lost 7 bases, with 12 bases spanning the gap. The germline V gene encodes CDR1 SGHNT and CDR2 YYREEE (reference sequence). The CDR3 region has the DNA TGTGCCAGCAGCCCGCCTTCGGGGGAGCAGTACTTC. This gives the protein CASSPPSGEQYF.

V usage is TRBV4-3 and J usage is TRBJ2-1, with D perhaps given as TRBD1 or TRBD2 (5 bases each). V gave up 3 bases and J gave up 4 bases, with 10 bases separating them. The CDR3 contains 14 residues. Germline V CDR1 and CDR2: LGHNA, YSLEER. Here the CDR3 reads CASSHTGPYNEQFF. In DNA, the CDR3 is TGCGCCAGCAGCCATACGGGGCCTTACAATGAGCAGTTCTTC.

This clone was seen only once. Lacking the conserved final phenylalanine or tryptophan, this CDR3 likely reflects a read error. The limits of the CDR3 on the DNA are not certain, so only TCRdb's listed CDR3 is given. The CDR3 here is CASSIIRR. The chain carries TRBV7-3 and TRBJ1-5. Germline loops: CDR1 SGHTA, CDR2 FQGTGA. The CDR3 is 8 residues long, counting both termini.

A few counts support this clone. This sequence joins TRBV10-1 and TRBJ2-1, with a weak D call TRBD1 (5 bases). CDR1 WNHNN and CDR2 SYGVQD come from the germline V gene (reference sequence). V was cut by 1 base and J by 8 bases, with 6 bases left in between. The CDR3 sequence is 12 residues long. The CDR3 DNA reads TGCGCCAGCAGTGAGTGGGGCGATGAGCAGTTCTTC. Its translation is CASSEWGDEQFF.

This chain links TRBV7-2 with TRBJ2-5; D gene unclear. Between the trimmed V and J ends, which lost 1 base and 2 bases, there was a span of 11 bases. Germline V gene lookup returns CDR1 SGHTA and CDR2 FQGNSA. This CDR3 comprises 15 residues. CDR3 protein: CASSLDPYIQETQYF. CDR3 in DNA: TGTGCCAGCAGCTTAGATCCCTACATACAAGAGACCCAGTACTTC.

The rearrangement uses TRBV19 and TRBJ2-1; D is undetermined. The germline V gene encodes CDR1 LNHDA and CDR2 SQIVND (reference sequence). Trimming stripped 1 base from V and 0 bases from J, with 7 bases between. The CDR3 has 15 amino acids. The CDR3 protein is CASSIGGGSYNEQFF. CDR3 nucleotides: TGTGCCAGTAGTATAGGGGGTGGCTCCTACAATGAGCAGTTCTTC.

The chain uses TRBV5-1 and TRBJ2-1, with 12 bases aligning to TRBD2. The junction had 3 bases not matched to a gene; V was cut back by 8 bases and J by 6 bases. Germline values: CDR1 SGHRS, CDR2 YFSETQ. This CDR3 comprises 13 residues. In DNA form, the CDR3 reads TGCGCCAGTCTGGGACTAGCGGGCAATGAGCAGTTCTTC. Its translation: CASLGLAGNEQFF.

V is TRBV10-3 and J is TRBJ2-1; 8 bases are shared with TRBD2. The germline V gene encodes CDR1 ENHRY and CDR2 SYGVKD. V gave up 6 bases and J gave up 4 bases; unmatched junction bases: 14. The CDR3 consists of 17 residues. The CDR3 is CAIRDSGGLAAYNEQFF. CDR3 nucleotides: TGTGCCATCAGAGATTCGGGGGGGCTAGCGGCATACAATGAGCAGTTCTTC.

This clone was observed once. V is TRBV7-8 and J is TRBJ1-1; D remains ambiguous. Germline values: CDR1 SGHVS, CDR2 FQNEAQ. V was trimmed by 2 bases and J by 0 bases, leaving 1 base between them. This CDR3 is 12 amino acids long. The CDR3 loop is CASSLLNTEAFF. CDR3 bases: TGTGCCAGCAGCTTATTGAACACTGAAGCTTTCTTT.

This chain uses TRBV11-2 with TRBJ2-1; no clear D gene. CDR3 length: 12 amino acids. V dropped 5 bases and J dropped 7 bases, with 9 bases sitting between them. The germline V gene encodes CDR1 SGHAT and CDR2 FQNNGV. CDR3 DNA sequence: TGTGCCAGCAGCCCCCGTTTTAATGAGCAGTTCTTC. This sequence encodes CASSPRFNEQFF.

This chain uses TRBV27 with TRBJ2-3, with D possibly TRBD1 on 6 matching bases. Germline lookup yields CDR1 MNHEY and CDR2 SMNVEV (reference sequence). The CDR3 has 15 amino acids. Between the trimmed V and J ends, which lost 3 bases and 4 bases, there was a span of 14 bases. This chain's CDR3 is CASSFYGQKADTQYF. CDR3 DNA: TGTGCCAGCAGTTTTTACGGACAGAAGGCAGATACGCAGTATTTT.

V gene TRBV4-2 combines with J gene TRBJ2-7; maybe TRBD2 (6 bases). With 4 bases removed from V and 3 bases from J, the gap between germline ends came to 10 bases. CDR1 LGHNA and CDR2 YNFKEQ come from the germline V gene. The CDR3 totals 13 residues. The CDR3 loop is CASSPGDGYEQYF. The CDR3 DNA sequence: TGTGCCAGCAGCCCGGGGGACGGCTACGAGCAGTACTTC.

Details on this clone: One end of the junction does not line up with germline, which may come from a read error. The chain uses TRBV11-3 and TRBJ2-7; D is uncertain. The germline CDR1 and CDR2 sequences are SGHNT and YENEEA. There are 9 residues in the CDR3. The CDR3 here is CASSLKKHF. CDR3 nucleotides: TGTGCCAGCAGCTTAAAAAAGCACTTC.

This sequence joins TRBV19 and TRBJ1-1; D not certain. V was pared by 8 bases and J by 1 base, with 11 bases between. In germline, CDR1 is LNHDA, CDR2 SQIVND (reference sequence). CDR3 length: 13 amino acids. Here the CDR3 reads CASRYWGNTEAFF. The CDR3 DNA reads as TGTGCCAGTCGATATTGGGGGAACACTGAAGCTTTCTTT.

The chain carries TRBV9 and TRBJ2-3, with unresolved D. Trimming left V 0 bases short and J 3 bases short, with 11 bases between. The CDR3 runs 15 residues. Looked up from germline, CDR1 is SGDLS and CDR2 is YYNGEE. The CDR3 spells CASSVGVFGTDTQYF. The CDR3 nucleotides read TGTGCCAGCAGCGTAGGGGTTTTTGGAACAGATACGCAGTATTTT. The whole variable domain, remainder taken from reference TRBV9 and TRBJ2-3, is DSGVTQTPKHLITATGQRVTLRCSPRSGDLSVYWYQQSLDQGLQFLIQYYNGEERAKGNILERFSAQQFPDLHSELNLSSLELGDSALYFCASSVGVFGTDTQYFGPGTRLTVL.

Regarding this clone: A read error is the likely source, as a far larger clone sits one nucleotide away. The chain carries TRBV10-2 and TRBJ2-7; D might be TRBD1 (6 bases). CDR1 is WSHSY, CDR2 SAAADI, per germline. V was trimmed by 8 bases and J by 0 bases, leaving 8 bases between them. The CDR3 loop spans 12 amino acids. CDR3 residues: CASRDISYEQYF. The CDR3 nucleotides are TGCGCCAGCCGGGACATCTCCTACGAGCAGTACTTC.

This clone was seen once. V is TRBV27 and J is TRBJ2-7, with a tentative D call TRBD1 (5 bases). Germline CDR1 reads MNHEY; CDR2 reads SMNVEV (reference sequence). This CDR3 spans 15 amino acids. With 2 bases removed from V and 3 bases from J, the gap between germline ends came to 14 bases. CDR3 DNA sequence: TGTGCCAGCAGTTTACAGGACAAGAGTCTCTACGAGCAGTACTTC. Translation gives CASSLQDKSLYEQYF.

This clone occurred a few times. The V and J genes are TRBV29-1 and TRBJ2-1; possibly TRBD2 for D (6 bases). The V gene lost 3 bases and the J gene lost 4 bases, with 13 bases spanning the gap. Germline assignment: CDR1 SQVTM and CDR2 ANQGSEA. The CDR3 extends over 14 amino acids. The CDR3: CSVDGGIIYNEQFF. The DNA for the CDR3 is TGCAGCGTTGACGGCGGGATTATTTACAATGAGCAGTTCTTC.

The CDR3 loop reads CASRDTHRGPYNEQFF. In DNA form, the CDR3 reads TGTGCCAGCAGGGATACCCACAGGGGACCATACAATGAGCAGTTCTTC. This rearrangement joins TRBV2 to TRBJ2-1; 7 bases align to TRBD1. Germline loops: CDR1 SNHLY, CDR2 FYNNEI. V lost 6 bases and J lost 4; bases outside the gene matches: 12. This CDR3 comprises 16 residues. Variable domain in full (rest from reference TRBV2 and TRBJ2-1): EPEVTQTPSHQVTQMGQEVILRCVPISNHLYFYWYRQILGQKVEFLVSFYNNEISEKSEIFDDQFSVERPDGSNFTLKIRSTKLEDSAMYFCASRDTHRGPYNEQFFGPGTRLTVL.

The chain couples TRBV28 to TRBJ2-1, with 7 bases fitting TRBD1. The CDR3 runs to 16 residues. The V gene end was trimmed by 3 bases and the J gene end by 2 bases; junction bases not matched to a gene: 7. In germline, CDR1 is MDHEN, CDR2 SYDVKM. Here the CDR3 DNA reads TGTGCCAGCAGTTTCTACAGGGGTGCGACCTACAATGAGCAGTTCTTC. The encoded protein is CASSFYRGATYNEQFF.

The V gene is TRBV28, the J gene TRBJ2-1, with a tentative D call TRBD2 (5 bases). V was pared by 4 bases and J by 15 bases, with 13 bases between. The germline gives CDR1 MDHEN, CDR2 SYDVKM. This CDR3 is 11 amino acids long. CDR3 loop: CASSSLAPSFF. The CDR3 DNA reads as TGTGCCAGCAGTTCCCTAGCCCCCTCGTTCTTC.

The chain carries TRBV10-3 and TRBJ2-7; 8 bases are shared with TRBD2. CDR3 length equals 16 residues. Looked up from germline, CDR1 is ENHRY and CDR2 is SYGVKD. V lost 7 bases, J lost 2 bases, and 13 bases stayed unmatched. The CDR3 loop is CAITGGVNRDPYEQYF. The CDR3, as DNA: TGTGCCATCACCGGGGGGGTAAACCGGGATCCCTACGAGCAGTACTTC.

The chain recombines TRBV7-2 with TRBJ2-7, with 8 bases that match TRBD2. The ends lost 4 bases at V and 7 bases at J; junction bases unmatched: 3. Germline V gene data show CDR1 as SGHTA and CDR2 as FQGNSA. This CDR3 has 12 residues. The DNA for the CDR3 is TGTGCCAGCAGCTGGACTAGCTGGGAGCAGTACTTC. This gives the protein CASSWTSWEQYF. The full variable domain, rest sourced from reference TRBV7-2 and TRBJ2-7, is GAGVSQSPSNKVTEKGKDVELRCDPISGHTALYWYRQSLGQGLEFLIYFQGNSAPDKSGLPSDRFSAERTGGSVSTLTIQRTQQEDSAVYLCASSWTSWEQYFGPGTRLTVT.

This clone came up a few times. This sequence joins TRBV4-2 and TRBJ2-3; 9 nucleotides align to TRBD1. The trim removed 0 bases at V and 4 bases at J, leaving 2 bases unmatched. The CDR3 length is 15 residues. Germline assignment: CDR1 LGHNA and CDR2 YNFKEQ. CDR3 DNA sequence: TGTGCCAGCAGCCAAGAGACAGGGGGGGCAGATACGCAGTATTTT. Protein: CASSQETGGADTQYF.